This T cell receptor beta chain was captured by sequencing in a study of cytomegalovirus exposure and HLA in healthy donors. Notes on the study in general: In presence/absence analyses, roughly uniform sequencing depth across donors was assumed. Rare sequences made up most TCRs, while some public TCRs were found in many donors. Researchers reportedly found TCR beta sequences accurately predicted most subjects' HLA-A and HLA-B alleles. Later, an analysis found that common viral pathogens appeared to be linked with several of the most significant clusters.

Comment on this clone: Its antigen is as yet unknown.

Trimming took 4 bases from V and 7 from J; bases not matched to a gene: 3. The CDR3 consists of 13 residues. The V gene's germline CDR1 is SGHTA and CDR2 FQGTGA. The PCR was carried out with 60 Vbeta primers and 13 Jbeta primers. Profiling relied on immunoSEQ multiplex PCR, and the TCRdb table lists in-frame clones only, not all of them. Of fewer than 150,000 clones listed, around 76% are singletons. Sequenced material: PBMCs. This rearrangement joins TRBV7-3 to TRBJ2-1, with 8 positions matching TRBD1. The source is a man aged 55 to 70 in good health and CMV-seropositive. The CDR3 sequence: CASSSDRENEQFF. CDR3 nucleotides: TGTGCCAGCAGCTCGGACAGGGAGAATGAGCAGTTCTTC. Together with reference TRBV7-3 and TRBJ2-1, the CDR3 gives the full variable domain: GAGVSQTPSNKVTEKGKYVELRCDPISGHTALYWYRQSLGQGPEFLIYFQGTGAADDSGLPNDRFFAVRPEGSVSTLKIQRTERGDSAVYLCASSSDRENEQFFGPGTRLTVL.